The rows below give T cell receptor beta chains drawn from one sample of a study of OX40 agonist ivuxolimab in advanced cancers. The assay was immunoSEQ multiplex PCR, and TCRdb's table has in-frame clones only and misses some. The data contain fewer than 35,000 clones, 65% to 75% of them singletons. Material: CD4+ or CD8+ T cells sorted from blood, obtained in a trial of the OX40 agonist ivuxolimab. These receptors came from an adult with an advanced solid tumor such as melanoma, head and neck, liver or kidney cancer. The CDR3 runs from the conserved cysteine through the conserved F or W.

CDR3 length | J gene | V gene | CDR3 protein
15 | TRBJ1-6 | TRBV4-1 | CASSQDKQGASPLHF
11 | TRBJ1-2 | TRBV30 | CALSPNYGYTF
15 | TRBJ1-3 | TRBV4-2 | CASSQGAGSGNTIYF
16 | TRBJ2-2 | TRBV13 | CASSLGLRDYTGELFF
14 | TRBJ1-1 | TRBV5-1 | CASGEQGRGTEAFF
13 | TRBJ1-2 | TRBV29-1 | CSVEENYNYGYTF
16 | TRBJ2-3 | TRBV11-1 | CASSLAAGEIEDTQYF
15 | TRBJ1-5 | TRBV7-9 | CASREGAGVNQPQHF
12 | TRBJ1-5 | TRBV10-2 | CASRGPSQPQHF
15 | TRBJ2-7 | TRBV19 | CASSTTSGGTYEQYF
20 | TRBJ2-1 | TRBV27 | CASSLRVLDSSPLPYNEQFF
15 | TRBJ1-2 | TRBV6-5 | CASSYSESGGYGYTF
13 | TRBJ2-7 | TRBV5-1 | CASSFEVSYEQYF
11 | TRBJ1-2 | TRBV4-3 | CASSHPRGYTF
16 | TRBJ1-2 | TRBV7-9 | CASSLSLGDNLGGYTF
14 | TRBJ1-2 | TRBV9 | CASSADSIRYGYTF
11 | TRBJ1-1 | TRBV19 | CASRYATEAFF
14 | TRBJ2-1 | TRBV6-5 | CASSYSDNYNEQFF
13 | TRBJ2-7 | TRBV19 | CASSMSIQTQQYF
16 | TRBJ2-7 | TRBV6-1 | CASRESDASSSYEQYF
16 | TRBJ1-5 | TRBV12-1 | CASSLDRTGASQPQHF
14 | TRBJ1-5 | TRBV2 | CASSVWGSNQPQHF
13 | TRBJ2-7 | TRBV11-2 | CASSLGQNYEQYF
15 | TRBJ1-1 | TRBV6-5 | CASSSRQAYNTEAFF
15 | TRBJ1-5 | TRBV7-9 | CASSSTGGSNQPQHF
13 | TRBJ1-1 | TRBV6-1 | CASSVQGWAEAFF
14 | TRBJ2-3 | TRBV4-2 | CASSQDRATDTQYF
15 | TRBJ1-2 | TRBV5-1 | CASSLSLAGRDGYTF
13 | TRBJ2-3 | TRBV4-2 | CASSQRVSDTQYF
13 | TRBJ1-2 | TRBV18 | CASSQGENYGYTF
15 | TRBJ1-6 | TRBV6-6 | CASSYSPDGNSPLHF
14 | TRBJ2-2 | TRBV11-3 | CASSFTSATGELFF
15 | TRBJ1-3 | TRBV5-1 | CASSLQGQSGNTIYF
14 | TRBJ1-3 | TRBV7-8 | CASSLTGAANTIYF
15 | TRBJ2-1 | TRBV4-1 | CASSLLAGGNNEQFF
11 | TRBJ1-1 | TRBV6-4 | CASRQNTEAFF
15 | TRBJ2-3 | TRBV5-4 | CASSLAIPSTDTQYF
11 | TRBJ1-1 | TRBV27 | CASSLGSEAFF
14 | TRBJ1-2 | TRBV5-1 | CASTTGRRNYGYTF
14 | TRBJ1-2 | TRBV5-1 | CASSLDGPNYGYTF
12 | TRBJ1-2 | TRBV30 | CAWIRTGSGYTF
13 | TRBJ2-3 | TRBV25-1 | CASSEGVSDTQYF
12 | TRBJ1-2 | TRBV5-8 | CASSLQGYGYTF
17 | TRBJ2-6 | TRBV19 | CASSLGQGARGANVLTF
19 | TRBJ2-5 | TRBV10-3 | CAISESGLAGGAPQETQYF
16 | TRBJ1-3 | TRBV25-1 | CASSEWGTGSGNTIYF
12 | TRBJ2-1 | TRBV11-3 | CASSSGGLGQFF
14 | TRBJ1-5 | TRBV28 | CASSLGHHNQPQHF
14 | TRBJ2-2 | TRBV7-3 | CASLDRQNTGELFF
14 | TRBJ2-5 | TRBV7-8 | CASSLLAGQETQYF
15 | TRBJ1-5 | TRBV19 | CASSPRERALQPQHF
13 | TRBJ2-3 | TRBV7-6 | CASSLDLGNTQYF
15 | TRBJ1-1 | TRBV21-1 | CASSIEGMRYTEAFF
13 | TRBJ1-1 | TRBV10-3 | CAISVFLNTEAFF
13 | - | TRBV28 | CASGGQGTYEQYF